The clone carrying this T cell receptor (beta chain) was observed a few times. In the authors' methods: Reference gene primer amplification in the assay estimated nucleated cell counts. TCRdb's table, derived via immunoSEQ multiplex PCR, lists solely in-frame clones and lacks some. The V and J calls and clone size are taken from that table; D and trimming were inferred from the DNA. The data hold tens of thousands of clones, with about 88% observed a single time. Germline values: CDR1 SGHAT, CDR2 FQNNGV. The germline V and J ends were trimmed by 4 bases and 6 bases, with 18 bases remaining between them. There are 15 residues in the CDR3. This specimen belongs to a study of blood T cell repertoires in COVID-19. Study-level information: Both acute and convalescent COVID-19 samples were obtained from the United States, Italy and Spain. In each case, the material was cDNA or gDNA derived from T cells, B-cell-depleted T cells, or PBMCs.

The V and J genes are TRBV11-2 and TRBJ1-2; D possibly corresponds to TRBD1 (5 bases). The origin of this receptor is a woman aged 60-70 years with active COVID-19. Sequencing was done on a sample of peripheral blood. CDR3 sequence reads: CASSYIGPSRDGYTF. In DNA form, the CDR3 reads TGTGCCAGCAGCTACATAGGGCCCTCCAGGGATGGCTACACCTTC.